This T cell receptor beta chain was identified in a study of blood T cell repertoires in COVID-19. Study information: Nucleic acid was either cDNA or gDNA, and it came from T cells, B-cell-depleted T cells, or PBMCs.

In the original workflow: Estimated nucleated cell counts came from reference gene primer amplification. The table came from immunoSEQ multiplex PCR; TCRdb's copy has only in-frame clones and leaves some out. V and J calls and clone size are as listed in that table; D and trimming were resolved from the DNA. The sample has approximately 160,000 clones, 70% to 90% seen once. Germline-derived CDR1 and CDR2 are SGHRS and YFSETQ. The length of the CDR3 is 13 residues. The ends lost 4 bases at V and 8 bases at J; junction bases unmatched: 8. Seattle-derived patients entered the study during active infection and were followed longitudinally.

The TCR comes from a woman between 55 and 75 years old with COVID-19, enrolled during active disease. The V gene is TRBV5-1, the J gene TRBJ1-2; 7 bases map to TRBD1. The specimen was peripheral blood. The CDR3 region is CASSGQTGRGYTF. In DNA form, the CDR3 reads TGCGCCAGCAGCGGTCAGACAGGGAGAGGCTACACCTTC.